The TCR beta chain under discussion was sequenced for a study of breast tumors, draining lymph nodes, adjacent tissues. The study, taken as a whole, reports: Data fit most tumor T cells coming from lymph node, expanding in tumor. Tumor T cell lymph node origin was a supported hypothesis, not proven.

TCRdb reanalysed the multiplex PCR reads using MiXCR and keeps one entry per CDR3 protein. The table includes roughly 220,000 distinct CDR3 sequences, under 40% detected once. This clonotype was counted many times. What it binds is not known. V lost 5 bases to trimming and J lost 1 base; unmatched junction nucleotides: 8. CDR1 and CDR2 (germline): SNHLY, FYNNEI. The CDR3 is 15 amino acids. Samples came from axillary lymph nodes draining the breast cancer. Material: axillary lymph node tissue. The source is a female donor with breast cancer. Some clones in this sample may be carry-over from other donors' samples. This sequence joins TRBV2 and TRBJ2-7; 7 bases align to TRBD1. Here the CDR3 reads CASSPDRVGSYEQYF. Written as DNA, the CDR3 is TGTGCCAGCAGTCCCGACAGGGTAGGGTCCTACGAGCAGTACTTC.